Sequencing of this T cell receptor beta chain was carried out in a study of CD8 T cells in ankylosing spondylitis. General study points: CD8+ cells made up the disease-linked clones, which were relatively rare in peripheral blood. Apparently characteristic of ankylosing spondylitis blood was a TCR beta motif (eight highly homologous variants). Previous work reported some of these motif variants in the synovial fluid and blood of reactive arthritis.

This clonotype occurred many times. The target antigen is unknown. Quantitative 5'-RACE with molecular barcodes generated TCR beta libraries. MiXCR, applied by TCRdb to the 5' RACE reads, yields one record per CDR3 protein. The sample includes 200,000 to 250,000 distinct CDR3 sequences, 9.5% to 12% of them seen just once. Trimming took 4 bases from V and 2 from J, leaving 8 bases between them. The germline V gene has CDR1 SGHTA and CDR2 FQGTGA. The CDR3 length is 13 residues. V is TRBV7-3 and J is TRBJ1-1; D is unclear. The source material was blood, either unsorted or a sorted T cell fraction (not recorded which). The TCR sequence derives from a male donor with ankylosing spondylitis or in good health (not recorded which). The CDR3 DNA sequence: TGTGCCAGCAGCTCCTACTTCAACACTGAAGCTTTCTTT. Translating it yields CASSSYFNTEAFF.